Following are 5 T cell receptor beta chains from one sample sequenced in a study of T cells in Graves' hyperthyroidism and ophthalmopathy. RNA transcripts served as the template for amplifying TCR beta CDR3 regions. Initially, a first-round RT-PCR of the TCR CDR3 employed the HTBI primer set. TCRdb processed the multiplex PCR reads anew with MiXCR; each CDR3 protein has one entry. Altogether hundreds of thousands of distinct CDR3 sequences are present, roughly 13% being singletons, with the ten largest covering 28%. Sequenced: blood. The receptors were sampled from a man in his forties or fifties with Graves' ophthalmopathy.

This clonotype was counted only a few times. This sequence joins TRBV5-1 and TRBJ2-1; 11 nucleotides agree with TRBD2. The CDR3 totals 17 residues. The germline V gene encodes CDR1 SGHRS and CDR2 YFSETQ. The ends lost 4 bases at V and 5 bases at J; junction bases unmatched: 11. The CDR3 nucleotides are TGCGCCAGCAGCACGCAAAGACTAGCGGGAATCCACAATGAGCAGTTCTTC. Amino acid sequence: CASSTQRLAGIHNEQFF.

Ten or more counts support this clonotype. CDR3: CASSQSGDRIYEQYF. DNA of the CDR3: TGTGCCAGCAGCCAATCCGGAGACAGGATCTACGAGCAGTACTTC. This chain connects TRBV3-1 to TRBJ2-7, with D perhaps TRBD1 (6 bases). The CDR3 runs to 15 residues. The germline V gene encodes CDR1 LGHDT and CDR2 YNNKEL (reference sequence). Trimming took off 2 bases at V and 3 bases at J, with 14 bases between the two ends.

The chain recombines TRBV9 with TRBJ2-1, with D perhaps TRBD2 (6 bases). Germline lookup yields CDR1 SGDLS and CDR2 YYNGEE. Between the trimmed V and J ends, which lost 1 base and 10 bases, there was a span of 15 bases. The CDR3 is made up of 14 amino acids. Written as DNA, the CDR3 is TGTGCCAGCAGCGTAAAGGGCGGGAACCGGGAGCAGTTCTTC. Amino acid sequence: CASSVKGGNREQFF.

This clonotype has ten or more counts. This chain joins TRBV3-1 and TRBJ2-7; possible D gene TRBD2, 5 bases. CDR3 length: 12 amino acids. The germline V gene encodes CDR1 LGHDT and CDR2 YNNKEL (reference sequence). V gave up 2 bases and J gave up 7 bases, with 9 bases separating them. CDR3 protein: CASSQTRQEQYF. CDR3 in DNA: TGTGCCAGCAGCCAAACTAGGCAAGAGCAGTACTTC.

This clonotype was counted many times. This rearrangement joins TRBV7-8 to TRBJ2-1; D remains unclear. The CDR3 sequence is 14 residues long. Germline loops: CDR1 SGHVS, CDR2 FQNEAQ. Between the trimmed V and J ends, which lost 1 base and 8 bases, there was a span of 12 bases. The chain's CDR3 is CASSLGSHSYEQFF. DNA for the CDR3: TGTGCCAGCAGCTTAGGTTCCCACTCCTATGAGCAGTTCTTC.